This entry is about one TCR beta chain. This sample is part of a study of CD8 T cells in Susac syndrome. RNA was extracted with the RNeasy kit, and a quantity of about 0.45 to 1 ug was reverse transcribed using random hexamers. The CDR3 of TCR beta was amplified by immunoSEQ multiplex PCR across 54 Vbeta and 13 Jbeta. TCRdb itself ran the immunoSEQ multiplex PCR reads through MiXCR, one entry per CDR3 protein. The sample consists of some 100,000 distinct CDR3 sequences, 85% to 95% of them appearing once. CDR1 WNHNN and CDR2 SYGVQD come from the germline V gene (reference sequence). V was trimmed by 6 bases and J by 7 bases, leaving 15 bases between them. The CDR3 sequence is 13 residues long.

The specimen was CD4+ T cells from PBMCs. This TCR was recovered from a human donor with multiple sclerosis. V is TRBV10-1 and J is TRBJ2-5, with D tentatively TRBD2 (6 bases). The CDR3 nucleotides are TGCGCCAGCAGCTCCGGGACTCTCGGGACCCAGTACTTC. Protein: CASSSGTLGTQYF.